The sequence of this TCR beta chain was determined in a study of blood T cell repertoires in COVID-19. For the study at large: From T cells, B-cell-depleted T cells, or PBMCs came the material, which was cDNA or gDNA.

Assay: immunoSEQ multiplex PCR; the TCRdb copy retains only in-frame clones and omits some. The repertoire includes 310,000 or so clones, roughly 90% of them detected once, and around 1.1% sits in the top ten. Per the germline V gene, CDR1 is GTSNPN and CDR2 is SVGIG (reference sequence). The V end was cut by 8 bases, the J end by 1 base, with 8 bases between. This CDR3 is 11 amino acids long. Participants were aged about 18 to 95 years, lived in over 20 US areas, and enrolled virtually. The sequence derives from a woman between 25 and 40 years old who had recovered from COVID-19. The gene calls are TRBV30 and TRBJ1-1; D may be TRBD1 (5 bases). Sequencing was performed on PBMCs or T cells enriched from blood (not recorded which). CDR3 in amino acids: CATTENTEAFF. The CDR3 coding sequence is TGTGCCACGACAGAGAACACTGAAGCTTTCTTT.